Sequencing of this T cell receptor (beta chain) was carried out in a study of T cells in Graves' hyperthyroidism and ophthalmopathy. About the study: Peripheral blood was taken when the disease was first diagnosed, before any treatment began.

The TCR beta CDR3 regions underwent amplification using RNA transcripts as the source. When the TCR CDR3 underwent first-round RT-PCR, the HTBI primer set was used. TCRdb re-derived calls from the multiplex PCR reads in MiXCR, one entry per CDR3 protein. This sample has about 590,000 distinct CDR3 sequences, with 12% to 15% found just once. It was less than 13 ml of fresh peripheral blood that supplied the PBMCs. Trimming pared 4 bases from V and 4 bases from J, leaving 10 bases between. The CDR3 sequence is 12 residues long. The germline CDR1 and CDR2 sequences are SQVTM and ANQGSEA. Sequenced: blood. The TCR was taken from a woman younger than 30 with Graves' ophthalmopathy. The chain has TRBV29-1 and TRBJ2-5; D may be TRBD1 (5 bases). The CDR3 region has the DNA TGCAGCGTTGCACATAGGGGAGAGACCCAGTACTTC. Encoded protein: CSVAHRGETQYF. Using reference TRBV29-1 and TRBJ2-5 for the parts outside the CDR3, the full variable domain is SAVISQKPSRDICQRGTSLTIQCQVDSQVTMMFWYRQQPGQSLTLIATANQGSEATYESGFVIDKFPISRPNLTFSTLTVSNMSPEDSSIYLCSVAHRGETQYFGPGTRLLVL.